A selection of T cell receptor beta chains follows, all from one sample in a study of Graves' ophthalmopathy and Graves' hyperthyroidism. TCRdb re-called the multiplex PCR reads through MiXCR, storing one row per CDR3 protein. The table records about 620,000 distinct CDR3 sequences, over 20% of them present only once. The sequenced material came from peripheral blood. The receptors shown here come from a woman between 18 and 30 years old with stable Graves' hyperthyroidism. Some clones in this sample may be carry-over from other donors' samples. Each CDR3 is given without its conserved first and last residue.

>TRBV9|12
ASSAHGDGQPQH
>TRBV11-1|10
ASSVRGIGYT
>TRBV20-1|12
SARDRGRSTEAF
>TRBV12-3/TRBV12-4|13
ASSPRQGPGAEAF
>TRBV6-1|10
ASQWGYGELF
>TRBV4-1|14
ASSPTRGVSNQPQH
>TRBV19|11
ASSIGQDTEAF
>TRBV4-1|12
ASAKQGRQETQY
>TRBV6-2/TRBV6-3|14
ATKNPATDSGNGYT
>TRBV7-9|12
ASTFGGSPYEQY
>TRBV6-2/TRBV6-3|11
ASSGLRWETQY
>TRBV19|15
ASSPIRTGSSSYEQY
>TRBV6-5|14
ASSYYADRSEETQY
>TRBV19|13
ASSIIGTSNQPQH
>TRBV4-1|12
ASSQGMAQETQY
>TRBV6-1|13
ASSDYLGGSYEQY
>TRBV29-1|12
SVEVPAKGETQY
>TRBV12-3/TRBV12-4|11
ASSLRPPGIQY
>TRBV7-2|12
ASSRAEYTGELF
>TRBV28|14
ASSLWDRGGHYGYT
>TRBV6-1|11
ASSRFPGNEAF
>TRBV6-5|12
ASSSDSLTRTQY
>TRBV12-3/TRBV12-4|12
ASSLSGLGYEQY
>TRBV11-2|14
ASSPQQGGSNQPQH
>TRBV6-1|11
ATSGGAKNIQY
>TRBV12-3/TRBV12-4|8
ASSFGEAF
>TRBV6-2/TRBV6-3|11
ASRTGVWTEAF
>TRBV6-5|12
ASSYGRAGNTIY
>TRBV30|10
AVGQNNSPLH
>TRBV7-2|11
ASSLDRRRELF
>TRBV10-1|15
ASSESRRSSGVDEQF
>TRBV7-9|13
ASSLGLLAKNIQY
>TRBV6-1|9
ASRWIETQY
>TRBV6-1|13
ASRPGTEGFYGYT
>TRBV11-1|14
ASSLSILISGNTIY
>TRBV7-8|13
ASSSQGSPSQPQH
>TRBV7-8|13
ASRLGLADSYEQY
>TRBV2|12
ASSESRGEVGYT
>TRBV15|11
ATSIQRQGDQY
>TRBV2|12
ASRTRGLDTEAF
>TRBV12-3/TRBV12-4|12
ASSLQVETYGYT
>TRBV12-3/TRBV12-4|11
ASSRAHIGGYT
>TRBV5-1|11
ASSLTGEWEQY
>TRBV6-5|13
ASSYGRGDRSGYT
>TRBV7-6|12
ASSSFGEDTEAF
>TRBV2|15
ASNEWQGSAMNTEAF
>TRBV12-3/TRBV12-4|11
ASRRDRVTEAF
>TRBV6-5|14
ASSYSTRQLNTEAF
>TRBV5-1|15
ASSFGDRGPSGETQY
>TRBV12-3/TRBV12-4|11
ASSSAPNTEAF
>TRBV12-3/TRBV12-4|12
ASSPPTGGQPQH
>TRBV30|12
AFQAEGGTGELF
>TRBV3-1|14
ASSHWAIGGPNIQY
>TRBV28|13
ASSLVEAAFYGYT
>TRBV12-3/TRBV12-4|13
ASSIQPPDGNVLT
>TRBV13|12
ASSTQGFVNTIY
>TRBV19|15
ASSIRTSGRGTGELF